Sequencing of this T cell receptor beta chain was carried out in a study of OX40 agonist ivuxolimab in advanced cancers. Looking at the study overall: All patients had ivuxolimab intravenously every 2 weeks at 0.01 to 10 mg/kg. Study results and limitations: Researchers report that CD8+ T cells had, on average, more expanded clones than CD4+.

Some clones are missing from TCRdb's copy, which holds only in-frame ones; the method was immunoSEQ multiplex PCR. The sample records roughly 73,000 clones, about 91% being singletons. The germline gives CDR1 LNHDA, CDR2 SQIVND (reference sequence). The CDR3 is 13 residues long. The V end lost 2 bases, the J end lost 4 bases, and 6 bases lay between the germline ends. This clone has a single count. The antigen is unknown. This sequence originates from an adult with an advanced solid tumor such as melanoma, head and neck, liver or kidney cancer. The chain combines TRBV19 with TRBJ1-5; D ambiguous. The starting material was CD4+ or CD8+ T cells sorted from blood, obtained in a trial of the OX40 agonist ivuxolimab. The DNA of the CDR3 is TGTGCCAGTAGTATAACCCTAAATCAGCCCCAGCATTTT. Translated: CASSITLNQPQHF.